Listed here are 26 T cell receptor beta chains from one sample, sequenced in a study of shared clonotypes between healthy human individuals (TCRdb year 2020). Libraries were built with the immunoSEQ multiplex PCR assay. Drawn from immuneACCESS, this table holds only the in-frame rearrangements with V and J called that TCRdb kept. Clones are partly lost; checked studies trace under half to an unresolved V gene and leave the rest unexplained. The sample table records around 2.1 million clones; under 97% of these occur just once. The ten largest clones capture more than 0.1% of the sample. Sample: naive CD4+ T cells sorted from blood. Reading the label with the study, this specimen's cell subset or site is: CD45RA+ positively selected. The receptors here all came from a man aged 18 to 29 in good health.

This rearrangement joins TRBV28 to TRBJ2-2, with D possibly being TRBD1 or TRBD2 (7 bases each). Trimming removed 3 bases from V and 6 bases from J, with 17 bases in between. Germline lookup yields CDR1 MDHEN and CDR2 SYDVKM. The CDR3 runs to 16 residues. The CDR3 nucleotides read TGTGCCAGCAGTTTCCCCGGCAGGGGGGGAGCCGGGGAGCTGTTTTTT. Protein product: CASSFPGRGGAGELFF.

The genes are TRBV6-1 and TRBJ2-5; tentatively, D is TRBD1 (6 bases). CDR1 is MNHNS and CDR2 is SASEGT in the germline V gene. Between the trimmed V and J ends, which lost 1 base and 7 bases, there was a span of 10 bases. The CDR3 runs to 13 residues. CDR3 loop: CASSEGPTGTQYF. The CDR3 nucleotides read TGTGCCAGCAGTGAAGGACCGACAGGGACCCAGTACTTC.

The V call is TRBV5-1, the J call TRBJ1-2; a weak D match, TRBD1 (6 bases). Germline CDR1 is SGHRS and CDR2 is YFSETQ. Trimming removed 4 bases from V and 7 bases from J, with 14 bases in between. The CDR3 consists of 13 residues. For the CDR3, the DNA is TGCGCCAGCAGCCTGGAGGGGGGTGGTGGCTACACCTTC. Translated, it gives CASSLEGGGGYTF. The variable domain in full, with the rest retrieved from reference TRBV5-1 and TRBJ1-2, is KAGVTQTPRYLIKTRGQQVTLSCSPISGHRSVSWYQQTPGQGLQFLFEYFSETQRNKGNFPGRFSGRQFSNSRSEMNVSTLELGDSALYLCASSLEGGGGYTFGSGTRLTVV.

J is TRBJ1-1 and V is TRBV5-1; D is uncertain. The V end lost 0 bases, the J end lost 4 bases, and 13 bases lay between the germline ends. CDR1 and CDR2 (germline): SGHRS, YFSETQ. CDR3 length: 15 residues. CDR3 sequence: CASSLVVKESTEAFF. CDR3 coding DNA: TGCGCCAGCAGCTTGGTCGTCAAGGAGAGCACTGAAGCTTTCTTT. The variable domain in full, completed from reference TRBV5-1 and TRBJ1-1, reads KAGVTQTPRYLIKTRGQQVTLSCSPISGHRSVSWYQQTPGQGLQFLFEYFSETQRNKGNFPGRFSGRQFSNSRSEMNVSTLELGDSALYLCASSLVVKESTEAFFGQGTRLTVV.

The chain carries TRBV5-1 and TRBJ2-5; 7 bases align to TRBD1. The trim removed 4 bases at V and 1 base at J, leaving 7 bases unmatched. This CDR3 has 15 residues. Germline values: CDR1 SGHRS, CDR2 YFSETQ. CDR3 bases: TGCGCCAGCAGCCGGACCGGGACAGTCCAAGAGACCCAGTACTTC. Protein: CASSRTGTVQETQYF.

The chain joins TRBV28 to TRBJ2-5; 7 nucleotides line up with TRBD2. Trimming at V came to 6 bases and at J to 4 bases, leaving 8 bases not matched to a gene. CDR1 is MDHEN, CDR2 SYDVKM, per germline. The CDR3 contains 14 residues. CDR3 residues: CASRGRGSPETQYF. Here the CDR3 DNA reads TGTGCCAGCAGGGGGAGGGGAAGCCCAGAGACCCAGTACTTC. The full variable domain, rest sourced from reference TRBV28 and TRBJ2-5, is DVKVTQSSRYLVKRTGEKVFLECVQDMDHENMFWYRQDPGLGLRLIYFSYDVKMKEKGDIPEGYSVSREKKERFSLILESASTNQTSMYLCASRGRGSPETQYFGPGTRLLVL.

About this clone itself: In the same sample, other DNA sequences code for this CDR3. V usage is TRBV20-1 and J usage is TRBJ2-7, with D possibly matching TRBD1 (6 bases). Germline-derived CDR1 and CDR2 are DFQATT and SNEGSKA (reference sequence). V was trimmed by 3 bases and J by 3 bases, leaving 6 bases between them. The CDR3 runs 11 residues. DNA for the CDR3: TGCAGTGCTAGGACAGGCTACGAGCAGTACTTC. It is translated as CSARTGYEQYF.

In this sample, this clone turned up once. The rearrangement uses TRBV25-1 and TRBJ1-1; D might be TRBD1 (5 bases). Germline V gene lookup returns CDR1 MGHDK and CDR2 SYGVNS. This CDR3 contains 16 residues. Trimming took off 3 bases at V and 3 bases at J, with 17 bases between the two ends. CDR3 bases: TGTGCCAGCAGTGATCGTCAGGGAAACGGTTACACTGAAGCTTTCTTT. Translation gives CASSDRQGNGYTEAFF.

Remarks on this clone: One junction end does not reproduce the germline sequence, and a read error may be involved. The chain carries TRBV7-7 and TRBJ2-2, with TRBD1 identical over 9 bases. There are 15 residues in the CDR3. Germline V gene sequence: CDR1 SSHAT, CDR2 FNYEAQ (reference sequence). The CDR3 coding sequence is TGTGCTAGCAGCGCAACCGGGACAGGGACCGGGGAGCTGTTTTTT. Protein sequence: CASSATGTGTGELFF.

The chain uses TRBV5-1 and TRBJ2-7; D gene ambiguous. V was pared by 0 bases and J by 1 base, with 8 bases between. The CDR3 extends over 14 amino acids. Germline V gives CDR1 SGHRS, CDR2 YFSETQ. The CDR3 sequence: CASSLGPDSYEQYF. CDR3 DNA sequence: TGCGCCAGCAGCTTGGGGCCAGATTCCTACGAGCAGTACTTC.

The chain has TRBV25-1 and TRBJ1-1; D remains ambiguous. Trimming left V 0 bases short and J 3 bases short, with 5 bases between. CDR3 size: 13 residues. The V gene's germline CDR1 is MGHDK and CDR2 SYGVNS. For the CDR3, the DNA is TGTGCCAGCAGTGAATATGGATACACTGAAGCTTTCTTT. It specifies CASSEYGYTEAFF.

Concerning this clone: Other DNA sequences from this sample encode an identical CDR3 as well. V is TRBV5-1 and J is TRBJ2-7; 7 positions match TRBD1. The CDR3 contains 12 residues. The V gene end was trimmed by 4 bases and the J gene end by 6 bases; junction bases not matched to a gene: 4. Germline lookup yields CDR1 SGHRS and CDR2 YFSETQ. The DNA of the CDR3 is TGCGCCAGCAGCCTTACAGGGGCCGAGCAGTACTTC. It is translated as CASSLTGAEQYF.

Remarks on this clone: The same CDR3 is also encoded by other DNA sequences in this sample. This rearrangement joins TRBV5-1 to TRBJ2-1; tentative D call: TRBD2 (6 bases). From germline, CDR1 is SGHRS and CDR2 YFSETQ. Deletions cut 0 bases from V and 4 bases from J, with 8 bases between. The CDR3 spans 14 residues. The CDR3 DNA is TGCGCCAGCAGCTTGGCGGGAGATTACAATGAGCAGTTCTTC. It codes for CASSLAGDYNEQFF.

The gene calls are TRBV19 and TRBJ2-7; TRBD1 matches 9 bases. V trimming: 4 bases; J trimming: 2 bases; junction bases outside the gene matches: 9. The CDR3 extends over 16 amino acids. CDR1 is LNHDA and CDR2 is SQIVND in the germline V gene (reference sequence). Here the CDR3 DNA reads TGTGCCAGTAGTAAATTAATAGGGACAGGGACCTACGAGCAGTACTTC. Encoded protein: CASSKLIGTGTYEQYF.

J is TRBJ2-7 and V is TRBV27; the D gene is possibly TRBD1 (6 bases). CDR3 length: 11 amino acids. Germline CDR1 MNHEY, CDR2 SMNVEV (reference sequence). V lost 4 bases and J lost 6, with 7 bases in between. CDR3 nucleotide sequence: TGTGCCAGCAGTTCCAGGGGCGAGCAGTACTTC. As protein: CASSSRGEQYF.

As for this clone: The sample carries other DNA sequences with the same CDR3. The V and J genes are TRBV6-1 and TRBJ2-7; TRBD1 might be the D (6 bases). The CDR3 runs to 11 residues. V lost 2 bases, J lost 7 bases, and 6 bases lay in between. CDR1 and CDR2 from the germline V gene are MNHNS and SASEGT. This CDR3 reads CASSERGEQYF. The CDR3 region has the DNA TGTGCCAGCAGTGAAAGGGGGGAGCAGTACTTC.

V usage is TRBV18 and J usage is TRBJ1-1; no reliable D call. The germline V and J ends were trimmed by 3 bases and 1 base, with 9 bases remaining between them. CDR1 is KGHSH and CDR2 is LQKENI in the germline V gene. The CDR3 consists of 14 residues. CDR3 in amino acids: CASSPIEANTEAFF. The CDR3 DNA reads TGTGCCAGCTCACCGATTGAAGCGAACACTGAAGCTTTCTTT. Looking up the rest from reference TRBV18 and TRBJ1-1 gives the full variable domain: NAGVMQNPRHLVRRRGQEARLRCSPMKGHSHVYWYRQLPEEGLKFMVYLQKENIIDESGMPKERFSAEFPKEGPSILRIQQVVRGDSAAYFCASSPIEANTEAFFGQGTRLTVV.

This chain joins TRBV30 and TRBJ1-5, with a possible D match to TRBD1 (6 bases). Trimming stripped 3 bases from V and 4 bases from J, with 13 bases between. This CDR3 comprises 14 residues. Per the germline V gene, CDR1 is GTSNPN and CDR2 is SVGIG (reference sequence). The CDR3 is CAWSAGTHNQPQHF. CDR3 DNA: TGTGCCTGGAGCGCCGGGACACATAATCAGCCCCAGCATTTT.

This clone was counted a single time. CDR3 sequence: CASSPDTGATVEQYF. CDR3 sequence (DNA): TGTGCCAGCTCACCGGATACAGGGGCTACGGTCGAGCAGTACTTC. This chain uses TRBV18 with TRBJ2-7, with 7 bases aligning to TRBD1. The trim removed 3 bases at V and 6 bases at J, leaving 11 bases unmatched. The CDR3 is 15 residues long. The germline CDR1 and CDR2 sequences are KGHSH and LQKENI.

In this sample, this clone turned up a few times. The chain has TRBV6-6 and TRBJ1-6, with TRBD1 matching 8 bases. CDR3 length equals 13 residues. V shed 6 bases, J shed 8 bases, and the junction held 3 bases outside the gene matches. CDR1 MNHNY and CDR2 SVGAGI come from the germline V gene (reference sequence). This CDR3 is CASRTTGDSPLHF. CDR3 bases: TGTGCCAGCAGGACGACAGGGGATTCACCCCTCCACTTT.

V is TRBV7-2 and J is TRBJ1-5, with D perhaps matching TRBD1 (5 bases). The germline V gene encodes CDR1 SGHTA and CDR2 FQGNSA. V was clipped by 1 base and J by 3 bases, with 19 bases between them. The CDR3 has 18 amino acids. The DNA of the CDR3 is TGTGCCAGCAGCTTAGGGCTGTGGGGTCAGGGTGCCAATCAGCCCCAGCATTTT. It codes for CASSLGLWGQGANQPQHF. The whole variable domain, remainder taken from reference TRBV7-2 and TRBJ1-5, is GAGVSQSPSNKVTEKGKDVELRCDPISGHTALYWYRQSLGQGLEFLIYFQGNSAPDKSGLPSDRFSAERTGGSVSTLTIQRTQQEDSAVYLCASSLGLWGQGANQPQHFGDGTRLSIL.

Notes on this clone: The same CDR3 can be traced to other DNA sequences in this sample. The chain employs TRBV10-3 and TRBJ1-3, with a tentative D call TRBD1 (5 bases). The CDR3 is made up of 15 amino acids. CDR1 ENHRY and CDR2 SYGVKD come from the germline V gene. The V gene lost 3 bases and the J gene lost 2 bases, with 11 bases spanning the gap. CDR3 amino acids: CAISDSGTAGNTIYF. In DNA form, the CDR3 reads TGTGCCATCAGTGACTCTGGGACTGCTGGAAACACCATATATTTT.

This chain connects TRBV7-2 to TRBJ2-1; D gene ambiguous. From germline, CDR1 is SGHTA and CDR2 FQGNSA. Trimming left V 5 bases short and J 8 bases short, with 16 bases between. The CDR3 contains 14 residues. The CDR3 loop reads CASSTRRPGDEQFF. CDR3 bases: TGTGCCAGCAGCACCCGACGCCCCGGCGATGAGCAGTTCTTC.

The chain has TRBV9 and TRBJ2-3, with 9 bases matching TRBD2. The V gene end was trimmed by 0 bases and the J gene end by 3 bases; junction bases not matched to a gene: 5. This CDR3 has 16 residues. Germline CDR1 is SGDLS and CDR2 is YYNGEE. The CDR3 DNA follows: TGTGCCAGCAGCGTAGCTAGCGGGGATAGAACAGATACGCAGTATTTT. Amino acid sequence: CASSVASGDRTDTQYF.

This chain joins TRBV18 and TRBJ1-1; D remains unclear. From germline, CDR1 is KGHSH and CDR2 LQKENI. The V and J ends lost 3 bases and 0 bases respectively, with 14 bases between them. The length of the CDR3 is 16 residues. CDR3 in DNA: TGTGCCAGCTCACCTCAAAGGTCAGCCCTGAACACTGAAGCTTTCTTT. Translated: CASSPQRSALNTEAFF.

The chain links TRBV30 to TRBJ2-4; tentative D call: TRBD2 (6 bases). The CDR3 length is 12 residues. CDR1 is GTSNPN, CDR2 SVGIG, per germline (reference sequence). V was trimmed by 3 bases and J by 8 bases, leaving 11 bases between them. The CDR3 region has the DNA TGTGCCTGGAGCGGGAGAGGGGACATTCAGTACTTC. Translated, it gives CAWSGRGDIQYF.